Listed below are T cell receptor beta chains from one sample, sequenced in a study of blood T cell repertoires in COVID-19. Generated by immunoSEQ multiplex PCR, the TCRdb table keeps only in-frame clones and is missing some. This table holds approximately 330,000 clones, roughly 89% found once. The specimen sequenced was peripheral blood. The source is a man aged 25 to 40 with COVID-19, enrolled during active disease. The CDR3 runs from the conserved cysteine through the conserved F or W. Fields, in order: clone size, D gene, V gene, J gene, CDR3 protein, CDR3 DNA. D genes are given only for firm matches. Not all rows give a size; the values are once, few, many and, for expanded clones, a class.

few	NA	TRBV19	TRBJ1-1	CASSITELGNTEAFF	TGTGCCAGTAGTATAACGGAGCTTGGAAACACTGAAGCTTTCTTT
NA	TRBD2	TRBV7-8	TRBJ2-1	CASSPTVGGVSNEQFF	TGTGCCAGCAGCCCTACCGTTGGGGGGGTCTCAAATGAGCAGTTCTTC
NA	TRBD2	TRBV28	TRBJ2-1	CASSTKIGTSGDNEQFF	TGTGCCAGCAGCACGAAGATCGGGACTAGCGGCGACAATGAGCAGTTCTTC
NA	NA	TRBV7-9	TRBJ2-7	CASSLPAGTNSYEQYF	TGTGCCAGCAGCTTGCCTGCCGGGACAAACTCCTACGAGCAGTACTTC
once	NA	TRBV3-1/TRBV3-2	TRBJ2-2	CASSPRLVGRTGELFF	TGTGCCAGCAGCCCCCGACTAGTAGGACGAACCGGGGAGCTGTTTTTT
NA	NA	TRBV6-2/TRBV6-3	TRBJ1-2	CASSPGKYGYTF	TGTGCCAGCAGTCCAGGGAAGTATGGCTACACCTTC
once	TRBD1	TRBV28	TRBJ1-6	CASSHSIEGGPLHF	TGTGCCAGCAGCCACAGTATTGAAGGGGGCCCCCTCCACTTT
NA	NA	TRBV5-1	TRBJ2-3	CASSLGRSTDTQYF	TGCGCCAGCAGCTTGGGGAGAAGCACAGATACGCAGTATTTT
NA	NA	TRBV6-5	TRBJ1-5	CASSYEGGRPQHF	TGTGCCAGCAGTTACGAAGGGGGACGGCCCCAGCATTTT
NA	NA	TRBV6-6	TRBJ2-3	CASSLTGPDGESTDTQYF	TGTGCCAGCAGTCTGACCGGCCCGGACGGGGAGAGCACAGATACGCAGTATTTT
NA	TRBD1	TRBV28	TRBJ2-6	CASSARQGAAGANVLTF	TGTGCCAGCAGTGCTCGACAGGGGGCTGCTGGGGCCAACGTCCTGACTTTC
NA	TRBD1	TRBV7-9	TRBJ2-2	CASSSYGTANTGELFF	TGTGCCAGCAGCTCATACGGGACAGCGAACACCGGGGAGCTGTTTTTT
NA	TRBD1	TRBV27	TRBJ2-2	CASSFGTGDPGELFF	TGTGCCAGCAGTTTCGGGACAGGGGATCCCGGGGAGCTGTTTTTT
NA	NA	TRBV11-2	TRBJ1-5	CASSLGEGYSNQPQHF	TGTGCCAGCAGCTTAGGGGAGGGGTATAGCAATCAGCCCCAGCATTTT
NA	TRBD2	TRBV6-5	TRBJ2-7	CASSPGLGISYEQYF	TGTGCCAGCAGTCCTGGACTAGGGATCTCCTACGAGCAGTACTTC
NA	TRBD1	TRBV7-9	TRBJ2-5	CASSPRTGGYQETQYF	TGTGCCAGCAGCCCGAGGACAGGGGGGTACCAAGAGACCCAGTACTTC
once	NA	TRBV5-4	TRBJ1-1	CASSRDITEAFF	TGTGCCAGCAGTCGGGACATCACTGAAGCTTTCTTT
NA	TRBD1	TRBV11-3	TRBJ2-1	CASSHGQAYNEQFF	TGTGCCAGCAGCCATGGACAGGCATACAATGAGCAGTTCTTC
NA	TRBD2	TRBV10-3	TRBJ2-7	CAINHGGSSYEQYF	TGTGCCATCAACCACGGGGGGAGCTCCTACGAGCAGTACTTC
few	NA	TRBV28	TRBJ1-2	CASSLFRREAPYGYTF	TGTGCCAGCAGTTTATTCCGCAGAGAGGCCCCCTATGGCTACACCTTC
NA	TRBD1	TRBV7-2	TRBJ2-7	CASSLGQGVQYF	TGTGCCAGCAGCTTAGGACAGGGTGTGCAGTACTTC
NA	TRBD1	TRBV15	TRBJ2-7	CATSIGQGTYEQYF	TGTGCCACCAGCATCGGACAGGGGACCTACGAGCAGTACTTC
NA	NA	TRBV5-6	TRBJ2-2	CASSLAIATNTGELFF	TGTGCCAGCAGCTTGGCGATCGCTACGAACACCGGGGAGCTGTTTTTT
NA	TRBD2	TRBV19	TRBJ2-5	CASSIRLAVPLPLKETQYF	TGTGCCAGTAGTATTCGGCTAGCGGTGCCTCTACCCCTTAAAGAGACCCAGTACTTC
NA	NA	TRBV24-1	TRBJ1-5	CATSDRTTQPQHF	TGTGCCACCAGTGATAGGACTACACAGCCCCAGCATTTT
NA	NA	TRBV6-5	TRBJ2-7	CASSPDSRYEQYF	TGTGCCAGCAGTCCCGACAGCCGGTACGAGCAGTACTTC
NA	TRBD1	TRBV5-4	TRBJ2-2	CASSFRDRALRGTGELFF	TGTGCCAGCAGCTTCCGGGACAGGGCCTTGAGGGGAACCGGGGAGCTGTTTTTT
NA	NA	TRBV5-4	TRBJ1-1	CASSRGVGGLMNTEAFF	TGTGCCAGCAGCCGGGGGGTCGGGGGACTCATGAACACTGAAGCTTTCTTT
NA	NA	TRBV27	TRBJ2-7	CASSLVPEGIRTYEQYF	TGTGCCAGCAGTTTGGTTCCCGAGGGTATACGAACCTACGAGCAGTACTTC
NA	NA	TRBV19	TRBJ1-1	CASRDRNTEAFF	TGTGCCAGCAGGGATCGAAACACTGAAGCTTTCTTT
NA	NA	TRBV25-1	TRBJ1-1	CASSESRGLRMNTEAFF	TGTGCCAGCAGTGAATCTAGGGGTTTGCGGATGAACACTGAAGCTTTCTTT
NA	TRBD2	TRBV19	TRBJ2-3	CASSHVGAGGPDTQYF	TGTGCCAGTAGTCACGTTGGAGCGGGAGGGCCCGATACGCAGTATTTT
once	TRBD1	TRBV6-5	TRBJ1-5	CASSYRQGFNQPQHF	TGTGCCAGCAGTTATAGACAGGGCTTCAATCAGCCCCAGCATTTT
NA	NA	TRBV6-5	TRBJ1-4	CASSYSDSTNEKLFF	TGTGCCAGCAGTTACTCAGACAGTACTAATGAAAAACTGTTTTTT
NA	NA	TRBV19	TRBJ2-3	CATHVGGSTDTQYF	TGTGCCACCCACGTAGGGGGAAGCACAGATACGCAGTATTTT
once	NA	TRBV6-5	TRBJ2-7	CASRRGIGKNEQYF	TGTGCCAGCCGAAGGGGTATCGGTAAGAACGAGCAGTACTTC
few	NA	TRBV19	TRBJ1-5	CASRGHRNQPQHF	TGTGCCAGTAGGGGACACCGCAATCAGCCCCAGCATTTT
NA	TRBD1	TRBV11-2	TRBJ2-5	CASSLTGTGKLKTQYF	TGTGCCAGCAGCTTAACCGGGACAGGGAAGTTAAAGACCCAGTACTTC